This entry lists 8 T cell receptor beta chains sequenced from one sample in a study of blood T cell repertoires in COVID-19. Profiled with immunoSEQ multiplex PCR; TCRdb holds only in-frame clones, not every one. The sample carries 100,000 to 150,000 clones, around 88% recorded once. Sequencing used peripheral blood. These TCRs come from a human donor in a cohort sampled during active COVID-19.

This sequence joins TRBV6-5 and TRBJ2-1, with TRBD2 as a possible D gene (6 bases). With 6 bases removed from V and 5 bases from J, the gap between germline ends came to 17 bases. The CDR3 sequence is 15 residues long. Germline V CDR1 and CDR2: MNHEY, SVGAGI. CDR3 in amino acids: CASSDRLGEDNEQFF. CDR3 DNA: TGTGCCAGCAGCGACCGACTAGGGGAGGACAATGAGCAGTTCTTC.

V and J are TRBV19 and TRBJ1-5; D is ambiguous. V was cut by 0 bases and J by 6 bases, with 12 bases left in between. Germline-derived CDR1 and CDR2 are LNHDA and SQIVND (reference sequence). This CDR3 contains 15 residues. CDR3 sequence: CASSIDQVVAQPQHF. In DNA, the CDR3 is TGTGCCAGTAGTATAGATCAGGTGGTGGCTCAGCCCCAGCATTTT.

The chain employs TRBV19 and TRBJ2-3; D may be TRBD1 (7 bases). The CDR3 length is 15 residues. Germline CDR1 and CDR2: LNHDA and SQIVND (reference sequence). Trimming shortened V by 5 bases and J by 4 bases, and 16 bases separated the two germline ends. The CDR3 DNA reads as TGTGCCAGTAGTGTGAACAGGGGCGGGGCAGATACGCAGTATTTT. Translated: CASSVNRGGADTQYF.

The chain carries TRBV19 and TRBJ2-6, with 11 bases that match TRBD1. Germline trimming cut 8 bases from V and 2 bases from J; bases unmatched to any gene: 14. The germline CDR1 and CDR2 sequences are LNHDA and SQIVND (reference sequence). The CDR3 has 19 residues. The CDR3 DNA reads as TGTGCCAGTGGGGGACAGGGGGTATCTCTTCCCCCTGGGGCCAACGTCCTGACTTTC. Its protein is CASGGQGVSLPPGANVLTF.

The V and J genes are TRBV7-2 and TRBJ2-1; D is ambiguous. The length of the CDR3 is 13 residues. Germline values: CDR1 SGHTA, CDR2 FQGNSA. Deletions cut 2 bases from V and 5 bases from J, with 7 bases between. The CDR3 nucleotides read TGTGCCAGCAGCTTATACTTCCACAATGAGCAGTTCTTC. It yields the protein CASSLYFHNEQFF.

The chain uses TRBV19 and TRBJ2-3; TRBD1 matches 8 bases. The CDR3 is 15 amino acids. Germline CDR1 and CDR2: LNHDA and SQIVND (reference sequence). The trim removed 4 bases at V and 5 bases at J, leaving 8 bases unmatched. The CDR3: CASSTSRGQLDTQYF. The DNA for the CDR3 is TGTGCCAGTAGTACCTCCAGGGGGCAGTTAGATACGCAGTATTTT. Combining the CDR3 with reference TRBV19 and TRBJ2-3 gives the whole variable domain DGGITQSPKYLFRKEGQNVTLSCEQNLNHDAMYWYRQDPGQGLRLIYYSQIVNDFQKGDIAEGYSVSREKKESFPLTVTSAQKNPTAFYLCASSTSRGQLDTQYFGPGTRLTVL.

CDR3 amino acids: CASSIGGAGANVLTF. DNA of the CDR3: TGCGCCAGCAGCATAGGGGGGGCTGGGGCCAACGTCCTGACTTTC. The J gene is TRBJ2-6, the V gene TRBV5-1, with a weak D call TRBD2 (7 bases). CDR1 and CDR2 from the germline V gene are SGHRS and YFSETQ. The CDR3 totals 15 residues. Trimming left V 4 bases short and J 2 bases short, with 10 bases between.

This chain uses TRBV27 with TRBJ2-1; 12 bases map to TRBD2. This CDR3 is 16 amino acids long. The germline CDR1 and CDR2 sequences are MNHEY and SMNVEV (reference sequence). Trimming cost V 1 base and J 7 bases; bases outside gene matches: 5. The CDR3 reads CASSLWTSGMGNEQFF. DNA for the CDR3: TGTGCCAGCAGTTTATGGACTAGCGGGATGGGTAATGAGCAGTTCTTC.